This TCR beta chain was found in a study of cytomegalovirus exposure and HLA in healthy donors. Remarks on this clone: As yet, its antigen is unknown.

Overall study results and limits: The investigators catalogued about 170 TCR beta chains as cytomegalovirus-associated.

Use of 60 Vbeta and 13 Jbeta primers characterized the PCR. Sequencing used immunoSEQ multiplex PCR; TCRdb keeps in-frame clones, though not all of them. Counted here are around 150,000 clones, 75% to 85% occurring once; the ten biggest clones make up 3% to 4%. The CDR3 runs 13 residues. Trimming cost V 4 bases and J 5 bases, with 11 bases left between them. From germline, CDR1 is SGHDN and CDR2 FVKESK. The chain combines TRBV14 with TRBJ2-5; D unclear. The sequenced material came from PBMCs. The TCR sequence derives from a human donor in good health. The CDR3 spells CASSRLLQETQYF. As DNA, the CDR3 is TGTGCCAGCAGCCGCCTTCTCCAGGAGACCCAGTACTTC.